This is a list of T cell receptor beta chains from one sample in a study of T cells after yellow fever vaccination. TCRdb called the 5' RACE reads again in MiXCR, with one record for every CDR3 protein. The sample carries about 130,000 distinct CDR3 sequences, 8% to 10% recorded once. Sequences were derived from CD8+ T cells sorted from PBMCs, sampled on the day of the yellow fever booster vaccination. Every receptor here comes from a man aged 18 to 30 who received the YFV17D yellow fever vaccine. The CDR3 runs from the conserved cysteine through the conserved F or W. The D gene is left open where the match is weak. Only part of the rows carry a size: once, few, many, or a class if the clone is expanded.

TRBJ1-6 | NA | few | TRBV20-1 | CSARDKSSGNSPLHF | TGCAGTGCTAGAGACAAAAGCTCCGGGAATTCACCCCTCCACTTT
TRBJ1-5 | NA | NA | TRBV10-3 | CAISEGGGNQPQHF | TGTGCCATCAGTGAAGGGGGTGGCAATCAGCCCCAGCATTTT
TRBJ1-5 | TRBD1 | NA | TRBV25-1 | CASRETGSNQPQHF | TGTGCCAGCAGAGAGACAGGGAGCAATCAGCCCCAGCATTTT
TRBJ2-7 | NA | few | TRBV5-1 | CASSVNRAAYEQYF | TGCGCCAGCAGCGTAAACAGGGCTGCCTACGAGCAGTACTTC
TRBJ1-2 | NA | NA | TRBV20-1 | CSAVDREGGYTF | TGCAGTGCCGTGGACCGAGAGGGTGGCTACACCTTC
TRBJ1-1 | NA | many | TRBV5-1 | CASSLAPGRSGGAFF | TGCGCCAGCAGCTTGGCCCCGGGTCGTTCAGGAGGGGCTTTCTTT
TRBJ1-1 | TRBD1 | NA | TRBV4-2 | CASSQEDREPANEAFF | TGTGCCAGCAGCCAAGAGGACAGGGAACCCGCAAATGAAGCTTTCTTT
TRBJ1-2 | TRBD1 | few | TRBV29-1 | CSAPGTGDHYGYTF | TGCAGCGCCCCTGGGACAGGGGATCACTATGGCTACACCTTC
TRBJ2-3 | NA | NA | TRBV30 | CAWSVPLGPTDTQYF | TGTGCCTGGAGTGTACCGCTAGGGCCCACAGATACGCAGTATTTT
TRBJ1-4 | NA | few | TRBV12-3/TRBV12-4 | CASSQLVGDATNEKLFF | TGTGCCAGCAGCCAACTCGTTGGGGATGCAACTAATGAAAAACTGTTTTTT
TRBJ2-6 | NA | NA | TRBV24-1 | CATSDFQTRRDGANVLTF | TGTGCCACCAGTGATTTCCAGACCCGGAGGGATGGGGCCAACGTCCTGACTTTC
TRBJ2-3 | TRBD1 | few | TRBV29-1 | CSCNRDRGPTDTQYF | TGCAGCTGCAACCGGGACAGGGGGCCCACAGATACGCAGTATTTT
TRBJ2-1 | NA | many | TRBV19 | CASSIFQVGSYNEQFF | TGTGCCAGTAGTATTTTCCAGGTCGGCTCCTACAATGAGCAGTTCTTC
TRBJ1-2 | NA | few | TRBV12-3/TRBV12-4 | CASSDGPRDLYGYTF | TGTGCCAGCAGTGATGGGCCAAGAGATTTGTATGGCTACACCTTC
TRBJ1-1 | TRBD1 | NA | TRBV4-2 | CASSPPGTGVNTEAFF | TGTGCCAGCAGCCCCCCCGGGACAGGGGTGAACACTGAAGCTTTCTTT
TRBJ1-1 | NA | few | TRBV30 | CAWSYGSEAFF | TGTGCCTGGAGTTACGGATCTGAAGCTTTCTTT
TRBJ2-7 | NA | few | TRBV27 | CASSTTAWNSYEQYF | TGTGCCAGCAGTACAACCGCCTGGAACTCCTACGAGCAGTACTTC
TRBJ1-3 | NA | NA | TRBV29-1 | CSVQSGTENTIYF | TGCAGCGTTCAAAGCGGTACAGAAAACACCATATATTTT
TRBJ2-5 | NA | once | TRBV25-1 | CASSRPGLKETQYF | TGTGCCAGCAGTAGACCCGGACTAAAAGAGACCCAGTACTTC
TRBJ2-1 | NA | NA | TRBV5-1 | CASSWGGANEQFF | TGCGCCAGCAGCTGGGGGGGGGCCAATGAGCAGTTCTTC
TRBJ1-6 | NA | NA | TRBV25-1 | CASSERGIHNSPLHF | TGTGCCAGCAGTGAACGGGGAATTCATAATTCACCCCTCCACTTT
TRBJ2-1 | TRBD1 | NA | TRBV6-1 | CASSKRDRGLFDEQFF | TGTGCCAGCAGTAAAAGGGACAGGGGGCTTTTCGATGAGCAGTTCTTC
TRBJ2-1 | NA | many | TRBV5-1 | CASSWMGGADEQFF | TGCGCCAGCAGCTGGATGGGGGGGGCCGATGAGCAGTTCTTC
TRBJ2-7 | NA | NA | TRBV20-1 | CSMGSGPSYEQYF | TGCAGCATGGGGTCGGGGCCCTCCTACGAGCAGTACTTC
TRBJ2-5 | TRBD1 | NA | TRBV13 | CASSKRTGGKETQYF | TGTGCCAGCAGCAAAAGGACAGGGGGTAAAGAGACCCAGTACTTC
TRBJ2-4 | NA | few | TRBV5-1 | CASSLGTDNALAKNIQYF | TGCGCCAGCAGCCTAGGGACGGACAATGCTCTAGCCAAAAACATTCAGTACTTC